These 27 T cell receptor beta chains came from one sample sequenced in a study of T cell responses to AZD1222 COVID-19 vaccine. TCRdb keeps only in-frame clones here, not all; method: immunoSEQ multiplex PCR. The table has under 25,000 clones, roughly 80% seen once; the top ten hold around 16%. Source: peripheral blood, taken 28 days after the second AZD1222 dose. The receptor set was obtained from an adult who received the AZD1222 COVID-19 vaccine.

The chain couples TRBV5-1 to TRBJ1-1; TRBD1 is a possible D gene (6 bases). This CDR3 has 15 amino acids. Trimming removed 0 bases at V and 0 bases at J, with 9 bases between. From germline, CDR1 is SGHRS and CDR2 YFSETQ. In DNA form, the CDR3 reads TGCGCCAGCAGCTTGGGGGGGCAACTGAACACTGAAGCTTTCTTT. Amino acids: CASSLGGQLNTEAFF.

In DNA, the CDR3 is TGTGCCAGCAGTGCTACACAGGGTCTCGAGCAGTACTTC. It translates to CASSATQGLEQYF. V is TRBV12-3 or TRBV12-4 and J is TRBJ2-7; D might be TRBD1 (6 bases). The germline V and J ends were trimmed by 5 bases and 6 bases, with 14 bases remaining between them. The CDR3 loop spans 13 amino acids.

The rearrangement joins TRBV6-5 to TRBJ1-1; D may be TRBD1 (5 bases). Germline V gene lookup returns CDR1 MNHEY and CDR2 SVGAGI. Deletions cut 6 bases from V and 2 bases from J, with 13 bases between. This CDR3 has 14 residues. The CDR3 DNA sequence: TGTGCCAGCAGATCCACAGGTCAAAACACTGAAGCTTTCTTT. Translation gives CASRSTGQNTEAFF.

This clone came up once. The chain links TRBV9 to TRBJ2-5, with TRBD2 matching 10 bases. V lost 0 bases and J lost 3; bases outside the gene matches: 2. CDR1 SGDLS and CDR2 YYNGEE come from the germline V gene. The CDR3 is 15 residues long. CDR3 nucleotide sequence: TGTGCCAGCAGCGTAGATACTAGCGGGAAAGAGACCCAGTACTTC. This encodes CASSVDTSGKETQYF.

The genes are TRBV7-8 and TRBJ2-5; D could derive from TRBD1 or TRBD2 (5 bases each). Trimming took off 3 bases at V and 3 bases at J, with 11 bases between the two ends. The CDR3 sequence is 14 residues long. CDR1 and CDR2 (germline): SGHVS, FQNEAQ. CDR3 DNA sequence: TGTGCCAGCAGCTTCCGGGACGGAAAAGAGACCCAGTACTTC. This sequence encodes CASSFRDGKETQYF.

CDR3 loop: CASSPWTSVADTQYF. The CDR3 DNA reads TGTGCCAGCAGCCCTTGGACTAGCGTGGCAGATACGCAGTATTTT. The chain links TRBV25-1 to TRBJ2-3; 9 nucleotides match TRBD2. CDR3 length: 15 residues. From germline, CDR1 is MGHDK and CDR2 SYGVNS. Unmatched junction bases numbered 8, after V lost 6 bases and J lost 4 bases.

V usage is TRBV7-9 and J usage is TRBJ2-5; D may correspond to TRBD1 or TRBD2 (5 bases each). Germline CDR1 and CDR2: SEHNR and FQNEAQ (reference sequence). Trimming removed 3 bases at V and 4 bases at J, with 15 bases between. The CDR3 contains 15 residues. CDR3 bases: TGTGCCAGCAGCTTTCCCGGGGCAGCAATAGAGACCCAGTACTTC. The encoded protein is CASSFPGAAIETQYF.

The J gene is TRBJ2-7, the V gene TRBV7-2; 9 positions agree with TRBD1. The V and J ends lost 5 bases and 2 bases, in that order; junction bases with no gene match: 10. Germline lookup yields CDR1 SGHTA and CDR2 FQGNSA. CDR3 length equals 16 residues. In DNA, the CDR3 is TGTGCCAGCAGCCGCGGACGACAGGGGGTAACCTACGAGCAGTACTTC. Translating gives CASSRGRQGVTYEQYF.

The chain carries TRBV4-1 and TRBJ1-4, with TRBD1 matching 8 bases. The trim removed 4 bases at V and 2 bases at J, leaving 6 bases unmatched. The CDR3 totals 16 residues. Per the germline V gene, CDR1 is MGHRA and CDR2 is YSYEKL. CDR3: CASSPTTGATNEKLFF. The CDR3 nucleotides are TGCGCCAGCAGCCCGACGACAGGGGCGACTAATGAAAAACTGTTTTTT.

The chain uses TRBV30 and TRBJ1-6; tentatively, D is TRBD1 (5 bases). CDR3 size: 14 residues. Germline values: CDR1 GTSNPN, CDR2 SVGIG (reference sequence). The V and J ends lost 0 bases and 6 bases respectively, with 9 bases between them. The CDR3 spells CAWSVGAGNSPLHF. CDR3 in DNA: TGTGCCTGGAGTGTTGGGGCGGGTAATTCACCCCTCCACTTT.

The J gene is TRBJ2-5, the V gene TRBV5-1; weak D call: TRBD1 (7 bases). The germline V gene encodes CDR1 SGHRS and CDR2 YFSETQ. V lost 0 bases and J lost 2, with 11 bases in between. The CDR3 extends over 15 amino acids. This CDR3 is CASSLVQGGQETQYF. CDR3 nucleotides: TGCGCCAGCAGCTTGGTTCAGGGGGGACAAGAGACCCAGTACTTC.

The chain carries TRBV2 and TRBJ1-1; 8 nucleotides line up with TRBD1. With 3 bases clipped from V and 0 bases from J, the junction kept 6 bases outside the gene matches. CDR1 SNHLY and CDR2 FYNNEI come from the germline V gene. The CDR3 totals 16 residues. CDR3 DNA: TGTGCCAGCAGTGAGCAGGGGGCGCGGGTGAACACTGAAGCTTTCTTT. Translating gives CASSEQGARVNTEAFF.

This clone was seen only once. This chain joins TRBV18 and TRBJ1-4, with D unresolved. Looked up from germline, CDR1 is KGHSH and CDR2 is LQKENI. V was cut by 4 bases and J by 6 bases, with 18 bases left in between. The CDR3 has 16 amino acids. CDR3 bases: TGTGCCAGCTCACTCGTCCTGGGCGACTATGATGAAAAACTGTTTTTT. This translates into CASSLVLGDYDEKLFF.

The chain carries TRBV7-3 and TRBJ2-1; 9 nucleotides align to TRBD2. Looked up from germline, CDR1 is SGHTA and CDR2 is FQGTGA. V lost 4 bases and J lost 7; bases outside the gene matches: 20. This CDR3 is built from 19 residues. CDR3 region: CASSSDRRGAGGRGNEQFF. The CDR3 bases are TGTGCCAGCAGCTCGGACCGTCGAGGAGCGGGAGGCCGGGGGAATGAGCAGTTCTTC.

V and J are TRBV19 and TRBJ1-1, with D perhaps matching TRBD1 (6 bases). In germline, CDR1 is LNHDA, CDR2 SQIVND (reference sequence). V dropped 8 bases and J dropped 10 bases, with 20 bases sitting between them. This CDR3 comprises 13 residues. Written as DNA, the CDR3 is TGTGCCAGTCTAGCCCGGGACACTTACCGAGCTTTCTTT. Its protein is CASLARDTYRAFF.

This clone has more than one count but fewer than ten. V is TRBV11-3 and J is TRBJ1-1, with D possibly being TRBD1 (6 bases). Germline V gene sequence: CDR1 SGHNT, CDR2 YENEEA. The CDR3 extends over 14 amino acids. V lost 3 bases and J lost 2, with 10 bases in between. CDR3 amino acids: CASSFGTLNTEAFF. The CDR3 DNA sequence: TGTGCCAGCAGCTTCGGGACACTAAACACTGAAGCTTTCTTT. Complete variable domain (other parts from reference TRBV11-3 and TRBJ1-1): EAGVVQSPRYKIIEKKQPVAFWCNPISGHNTLYWYLQNLGQGPELLIRYENEEAVDDSQLPKDRFSAERLKGVDSTLKIQPAELGDSAVYLCASSFGTLNTEAFFGQGTRLTVV.

The CDR3 spells CASRPGTGGRNTIYF. Here the CDR3 DNA reads TGTGCCAGCAGACCCGGGACAGGGGGCCGAAACACCATATATTTT. The chain has TRBV5-5 and TRBJ1-3; 12 nucleotides match TRBD1. Per germline, CDR1 SGHKS and CDR2 YYEKEE (reference sequence). This CDR3 contains 15 residues. V lost 5 bases, J lost 5 bases, and 5 bases stayed unmatched. The whole variable domain, remainder taken from reference TRBV5-5 and TRBJ1-3, is DAGVTQSPTHLIKTRGQQVTLRCSPISGHKSVSWYQQVLGQGPQFIFQYYEKEERGRGNFPDRFSARQFPNYSSELNVNALLLGDSALYLCASRPGTGGRNTIYFGEGSWLTVV.

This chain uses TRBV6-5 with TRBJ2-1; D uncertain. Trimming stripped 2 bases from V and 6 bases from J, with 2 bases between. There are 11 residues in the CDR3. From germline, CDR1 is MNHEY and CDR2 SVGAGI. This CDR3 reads CASSYLNEQFF. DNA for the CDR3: TGTGCCAGCAGTTACCTCAATGAGCAGTTCTTC.

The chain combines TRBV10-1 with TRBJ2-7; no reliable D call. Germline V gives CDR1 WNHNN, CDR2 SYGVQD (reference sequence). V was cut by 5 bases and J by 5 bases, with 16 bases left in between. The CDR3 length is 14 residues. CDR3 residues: CASSLQGSGHEQYF. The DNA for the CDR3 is TGCGCCAGCAGTCTCCAAGGGTCCGGTCACGAGCAGTACTTC.

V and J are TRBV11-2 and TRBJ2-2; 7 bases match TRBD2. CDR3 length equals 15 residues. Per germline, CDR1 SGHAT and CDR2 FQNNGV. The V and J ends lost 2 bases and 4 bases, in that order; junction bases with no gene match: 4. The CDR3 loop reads CASSLTGGFTGELFF. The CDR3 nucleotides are TGTGCCAGCAGCTTAACGGGAGGATTCACCGGGGAGCTGTTTTTT.

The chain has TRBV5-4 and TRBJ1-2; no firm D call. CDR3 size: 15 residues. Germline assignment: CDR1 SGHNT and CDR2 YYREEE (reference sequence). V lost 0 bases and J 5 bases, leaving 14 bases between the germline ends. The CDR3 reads CASSLDSGVSYGYTF. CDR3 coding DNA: TGTGCCAGCAGCTTGGACTCTGGGGTATCGTATGGCTACACCTTC.

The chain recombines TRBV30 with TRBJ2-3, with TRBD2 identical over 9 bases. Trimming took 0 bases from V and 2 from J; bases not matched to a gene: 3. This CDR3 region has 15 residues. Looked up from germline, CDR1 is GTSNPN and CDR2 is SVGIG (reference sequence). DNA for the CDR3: TGTGCCTGGAGTGTGGCGGGAGGGTACACAGATACGCAGTATTTT. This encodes CAWSVAGGYTDTQYF.

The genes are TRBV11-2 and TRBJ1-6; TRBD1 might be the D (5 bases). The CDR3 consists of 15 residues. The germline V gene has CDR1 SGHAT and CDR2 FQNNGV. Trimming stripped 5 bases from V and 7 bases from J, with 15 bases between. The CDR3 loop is CASSLIGQGNSPLHF. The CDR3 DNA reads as TGTGCCAGCAGCCTCATCGGGCAGGGAAATTCACCCCTCCACTTT.

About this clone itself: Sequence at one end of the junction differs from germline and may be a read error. DNA of the CDR3: TGTGCCAGCAGCTTGCCTGGGACTAGCGCTACGAGTACGGTCTTC. Translating gives CASSLPGTSATSTVF. The chain carries TRBV7-9 and TRBJ2-1, with 10 bases fitting TRBD2. This CDR3 region has 15 residues. Germline CDR1 reads SEHNR; CDR2 reads FQNEAQ (reference sequence).

CDR3 loop: CASSLEGSGSGNTIYF. The CDR3 DNA reads as TGTGCCAGCAGCTTAGAAGGGAGCGGCTCTGGAAACACCATATATTTT. The chain joins TRBV7-2 to TRBJ1-3; D unclear. This CDR3 is 16 amino acids long. Per germline, CDR1 SGHTA and CDR2 FQGNSA. Trimming stripped 1 base from V and 0 bases from J, with 10 bases between.

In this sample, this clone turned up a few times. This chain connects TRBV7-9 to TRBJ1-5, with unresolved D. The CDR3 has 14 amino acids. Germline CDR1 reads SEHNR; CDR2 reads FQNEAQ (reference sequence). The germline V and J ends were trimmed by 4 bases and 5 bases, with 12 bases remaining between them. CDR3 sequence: CASSSTGVDQPQHF. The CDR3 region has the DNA TGTGCCAGCAGCTCCACCGGGGTCGATCAGCCCCAGCATTTT.

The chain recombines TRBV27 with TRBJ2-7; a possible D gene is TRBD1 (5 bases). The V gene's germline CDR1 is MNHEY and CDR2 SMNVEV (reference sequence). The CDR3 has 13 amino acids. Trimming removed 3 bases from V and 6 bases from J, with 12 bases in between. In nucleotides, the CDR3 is TGTGCCAGCAGTTTGTCCAGGGTGGGCGAGCAGTACTTC. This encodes CASSLSRVGEQYF.